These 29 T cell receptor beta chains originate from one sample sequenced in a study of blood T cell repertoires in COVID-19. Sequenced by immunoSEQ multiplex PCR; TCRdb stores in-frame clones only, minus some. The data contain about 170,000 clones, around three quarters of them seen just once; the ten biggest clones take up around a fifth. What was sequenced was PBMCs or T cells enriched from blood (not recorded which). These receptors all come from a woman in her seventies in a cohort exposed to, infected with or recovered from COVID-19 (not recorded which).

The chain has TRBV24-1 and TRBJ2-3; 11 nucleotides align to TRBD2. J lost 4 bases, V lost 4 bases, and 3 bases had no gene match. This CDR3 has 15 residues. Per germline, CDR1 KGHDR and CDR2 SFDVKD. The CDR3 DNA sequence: TGTGCCACCAGTGACCCGGGACTAGCGGCAGATACGCAGTATTTT. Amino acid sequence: CATSDPGLAADTQYF.

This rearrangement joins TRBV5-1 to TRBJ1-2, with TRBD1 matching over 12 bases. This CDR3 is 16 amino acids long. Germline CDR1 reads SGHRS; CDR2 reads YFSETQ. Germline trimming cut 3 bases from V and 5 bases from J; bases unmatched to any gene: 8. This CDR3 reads CASSSGQGAQRYGYTF. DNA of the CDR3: TGCGCCAGCAGCTCGGGACAGGGGGCGCAGAGGTATGGCTACACCTTC.

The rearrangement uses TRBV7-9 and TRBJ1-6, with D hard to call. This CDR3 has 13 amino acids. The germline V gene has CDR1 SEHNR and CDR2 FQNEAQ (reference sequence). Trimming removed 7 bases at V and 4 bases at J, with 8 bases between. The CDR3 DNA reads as TGTGCCAGCACTACAGATTATAATTCACCCCTCCACTTT. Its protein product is CASTTDYNSPLHF.

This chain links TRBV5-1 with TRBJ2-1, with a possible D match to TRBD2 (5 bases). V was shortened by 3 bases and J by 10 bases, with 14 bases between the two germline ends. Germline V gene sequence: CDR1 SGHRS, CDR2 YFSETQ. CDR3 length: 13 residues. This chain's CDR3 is CASSWGGGPEQFF. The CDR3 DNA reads TGCGCCAGCAGCTGGGGTGGCGGGCCAGAGCAGTTCTTC.

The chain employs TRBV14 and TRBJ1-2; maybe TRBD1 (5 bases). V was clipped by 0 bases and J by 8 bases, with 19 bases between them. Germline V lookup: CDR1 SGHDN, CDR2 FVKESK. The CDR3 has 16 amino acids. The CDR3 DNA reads TGTGCCAGCAGCCAAGATGTTGGGGCAACTGCTAAGGGCTACACCTTC. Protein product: CASSQDVGATAKGYTF.

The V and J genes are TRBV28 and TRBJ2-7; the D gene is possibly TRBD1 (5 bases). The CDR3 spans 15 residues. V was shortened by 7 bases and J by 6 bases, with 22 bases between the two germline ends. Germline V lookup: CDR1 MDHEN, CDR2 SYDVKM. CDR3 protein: CASTPEDKPNPEQYF. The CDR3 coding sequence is TGTGCCAGCACCCCTGAGGACAAGCCCAACCCCGAGCAGTACTTC.

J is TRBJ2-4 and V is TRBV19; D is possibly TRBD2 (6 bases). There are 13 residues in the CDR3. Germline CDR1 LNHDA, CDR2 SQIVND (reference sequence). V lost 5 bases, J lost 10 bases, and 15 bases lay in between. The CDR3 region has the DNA TGTGCCAGTAGTCCAGGAGGGAGGCTGATTCAGTACTTC. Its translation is CASSPGGRLIQYF. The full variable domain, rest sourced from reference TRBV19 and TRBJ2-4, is DGGITQSPKYLFRKEGQNVTLSCEQNLNHDAMYWYRQDPGQGLRLIYYSQIVNDFQKGDIAEGYSVSREKKESFPLTVTSAQKNPTAFYLCASSPGGRLIQYFGAGTRLSVL.

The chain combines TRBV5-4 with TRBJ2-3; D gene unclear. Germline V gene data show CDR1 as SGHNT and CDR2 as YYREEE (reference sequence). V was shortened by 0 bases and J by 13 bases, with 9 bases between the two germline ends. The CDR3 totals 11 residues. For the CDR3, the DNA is TGTGCCAGCAGCTTGGACGAGGCGGAGTATTTT. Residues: CASSLDEAEYF.

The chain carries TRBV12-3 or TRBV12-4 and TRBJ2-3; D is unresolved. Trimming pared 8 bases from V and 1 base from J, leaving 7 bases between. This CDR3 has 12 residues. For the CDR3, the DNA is TGTGCCAGCGGCCAACGCACAGATACGCAGTATTTT. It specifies CASGQRTDTQYF.

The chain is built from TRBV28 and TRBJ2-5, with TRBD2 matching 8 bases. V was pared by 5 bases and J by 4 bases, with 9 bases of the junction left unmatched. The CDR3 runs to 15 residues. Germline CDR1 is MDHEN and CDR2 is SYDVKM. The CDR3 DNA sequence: TGTGCCAGCAGTCCCCACGGGAGGGGGGGAGAGACCCAGTACTTC. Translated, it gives CASSPHGRGGETQYF.

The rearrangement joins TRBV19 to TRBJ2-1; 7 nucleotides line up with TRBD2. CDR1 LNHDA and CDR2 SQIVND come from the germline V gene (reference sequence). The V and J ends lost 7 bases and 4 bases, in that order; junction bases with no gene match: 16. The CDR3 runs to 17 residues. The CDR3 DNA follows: TGTGCCAGTACAACTAAGTTCGGCGGGAGAAGTTACAATGAGCAGTTCTTC. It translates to CASTTKFGGRSYNEQFF.

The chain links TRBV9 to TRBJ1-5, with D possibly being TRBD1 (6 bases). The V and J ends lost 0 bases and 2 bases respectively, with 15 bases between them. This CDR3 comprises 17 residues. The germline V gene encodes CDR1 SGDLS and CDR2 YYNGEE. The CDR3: CASSVAREQGGNQPQHF. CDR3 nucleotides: TGTGCCAGCAGCGTAGCTCGCGAACAGGGAGGCAATCAGCCCCAGCATTTT.

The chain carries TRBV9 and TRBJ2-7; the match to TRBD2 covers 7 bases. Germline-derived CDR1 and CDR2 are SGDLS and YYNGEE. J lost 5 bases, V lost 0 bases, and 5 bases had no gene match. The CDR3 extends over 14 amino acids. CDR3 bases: TGTGCCAGCAGCGTAGAGGCTAGCGGCAACGAGCAGTACTTC. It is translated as CASSVEASGNEQYF. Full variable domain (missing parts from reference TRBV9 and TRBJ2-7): DSGVTQTPKHLITATGQRVTLRCSPRSGDLSVYWYQQSLDQGLQFLIQYYNGEERAKGNILERFSAQQFPDLHSELNLSSLELGDSALYFCASSVEASGNEQYFGPGTRLTVT.

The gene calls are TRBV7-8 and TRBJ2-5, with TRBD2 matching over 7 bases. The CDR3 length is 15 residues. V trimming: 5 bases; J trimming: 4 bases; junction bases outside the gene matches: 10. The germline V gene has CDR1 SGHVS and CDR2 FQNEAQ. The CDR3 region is CASSVLRERGETQYF. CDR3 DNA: TGTGCCAGCAGCGTGTTGCGGGAGCGGGGAGAGACCCAGTACTTC.

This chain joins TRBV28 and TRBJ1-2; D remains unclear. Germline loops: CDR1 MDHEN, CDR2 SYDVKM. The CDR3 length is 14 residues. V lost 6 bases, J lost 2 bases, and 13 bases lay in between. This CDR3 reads CASSFPSPNYGYTF. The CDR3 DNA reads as TGTGCCAGCAGCTTCCCAAGCCCGAACTATGGCTACACCTTC.

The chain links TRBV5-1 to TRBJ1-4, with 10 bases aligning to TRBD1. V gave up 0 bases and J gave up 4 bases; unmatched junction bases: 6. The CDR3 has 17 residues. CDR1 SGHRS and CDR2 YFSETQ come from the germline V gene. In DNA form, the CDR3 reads TGCGCCAGCAGCTTGGGTGGGACAGGGGCGAGTAATGAAAAACTGTTTTTT. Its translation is CASSLGGTGASNEKLFF.

Here the CDR3 reads CASSFGGALGYTF. In nucleotides, the CDR3 is TGTGCCAGCAGCTTCGGGGGGGCGCTCGGCTACACCTTC. J is TRBJ1-2 and V is TRBV13; D is possibly TRBD1 (6 bases). V lost 3 bases and J 8 bases, leaving 13 bases between the germline ends. Germline V gene lookup returns CDR1 PRHDT and CDR2 FYEKMQ (reference sequence). The CDR3 totals 13 residues. The full variable domain, rest sourced from reference TRBV13 and TRBJ1-2, is AAGVIQSPRHLIKEKRETATLKCYPIPRHDTVYWYQQGPGQDPQFLISFYEKMQSDKGSIPDRFSAQQFSDYHSELNMSSLELGDSALYFCASSFGGALGYTFGSGTRLTVV.

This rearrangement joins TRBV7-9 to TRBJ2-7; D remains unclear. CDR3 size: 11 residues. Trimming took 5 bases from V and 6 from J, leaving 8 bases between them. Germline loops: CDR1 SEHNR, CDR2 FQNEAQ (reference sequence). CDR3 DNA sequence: TGTGCCAGCAGCCAATCGGGCGAGCAGTACTTC. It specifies CASSQSGEQYF.

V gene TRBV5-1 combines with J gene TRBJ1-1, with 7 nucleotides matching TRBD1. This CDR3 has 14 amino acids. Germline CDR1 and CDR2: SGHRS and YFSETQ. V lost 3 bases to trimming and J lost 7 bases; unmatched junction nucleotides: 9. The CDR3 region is CASSSVTNRGEAFF. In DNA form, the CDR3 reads TGCGCCAGCAGCTCCGTAACTAACAGGGGTGAAGCTTTCTTT.

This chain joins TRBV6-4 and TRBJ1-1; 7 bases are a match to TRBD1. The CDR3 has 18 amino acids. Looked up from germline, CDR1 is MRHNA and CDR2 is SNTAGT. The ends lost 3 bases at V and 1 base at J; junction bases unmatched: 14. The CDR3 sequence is CASSEPALGQPENTEAFF. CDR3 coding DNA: TGTGCCAGCAGTGAACCAGCCCTGGGACAGCCTGAGAACACTGAAGCTTTCTTT.

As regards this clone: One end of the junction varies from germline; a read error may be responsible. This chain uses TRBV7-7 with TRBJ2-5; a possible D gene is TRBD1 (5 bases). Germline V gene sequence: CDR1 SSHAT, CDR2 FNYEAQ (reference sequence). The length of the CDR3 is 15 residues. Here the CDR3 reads CASSLVGQGQETQYF. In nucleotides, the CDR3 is TGTGCTAGCAGCCTAGTAGGCCAGGGACAAGAGACCCAGTACTTC.

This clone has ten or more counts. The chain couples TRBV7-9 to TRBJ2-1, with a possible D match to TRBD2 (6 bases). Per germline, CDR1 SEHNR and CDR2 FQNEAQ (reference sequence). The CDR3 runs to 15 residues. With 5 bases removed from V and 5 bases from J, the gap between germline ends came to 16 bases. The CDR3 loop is CASSPGRGSNNEQFF. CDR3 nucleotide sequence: TGTGCCAGCAGCCCCGGGCGGGGTAGTAACAATGAGCAGTTCTTC.

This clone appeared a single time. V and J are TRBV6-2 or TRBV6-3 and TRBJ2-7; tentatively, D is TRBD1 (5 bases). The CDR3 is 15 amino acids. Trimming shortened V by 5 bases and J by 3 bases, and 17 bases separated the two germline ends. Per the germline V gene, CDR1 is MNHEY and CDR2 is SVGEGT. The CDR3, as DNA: TGTGCCAGCAGTCGGCCTTATGGGCAGGGCTACGAGCAGTACTTC. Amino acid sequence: CASSRPYGQGYEQYF.

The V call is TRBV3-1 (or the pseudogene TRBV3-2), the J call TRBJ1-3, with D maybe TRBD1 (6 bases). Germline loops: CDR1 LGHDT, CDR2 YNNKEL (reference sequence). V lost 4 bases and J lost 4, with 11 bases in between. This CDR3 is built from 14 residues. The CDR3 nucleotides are TGTGCCAGCAGCCGCACAGGGTTGGGAAACACCATATATTTT. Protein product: CASSRTGLGNTIYF.

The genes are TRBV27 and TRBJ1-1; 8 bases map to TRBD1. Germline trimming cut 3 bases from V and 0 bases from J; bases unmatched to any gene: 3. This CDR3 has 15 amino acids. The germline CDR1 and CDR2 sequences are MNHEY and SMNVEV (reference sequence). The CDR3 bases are TGTGCCAGCAGTTTGACGACAGGGGTGAACACTGAAGCTTTCTTT. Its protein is CASSLTTGVNTEAFF.

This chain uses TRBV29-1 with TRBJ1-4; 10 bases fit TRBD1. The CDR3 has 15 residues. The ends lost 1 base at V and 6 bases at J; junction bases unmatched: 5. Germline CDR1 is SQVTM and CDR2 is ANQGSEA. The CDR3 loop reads CSVEATGGEYEKLFF. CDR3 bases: TGCAGCGTTGAAGCGACAGGGGGCGAATATGAAAAACTGTTTTTT.

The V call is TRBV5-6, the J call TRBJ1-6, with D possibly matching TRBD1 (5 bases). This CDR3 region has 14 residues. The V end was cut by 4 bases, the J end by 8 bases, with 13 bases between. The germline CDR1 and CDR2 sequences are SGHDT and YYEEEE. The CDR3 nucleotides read TGTGCCAGCAGCCCGGGACTGGGAGATTCACCCCTCCACTTT. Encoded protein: CASSPGLGDSPLHF.

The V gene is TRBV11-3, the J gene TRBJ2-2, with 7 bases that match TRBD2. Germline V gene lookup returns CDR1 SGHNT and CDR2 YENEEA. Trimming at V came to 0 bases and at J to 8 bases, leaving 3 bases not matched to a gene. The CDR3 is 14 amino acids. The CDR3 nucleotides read TGTGCCAGCAGCTTAGAACAGCGGGGAGGGGAGCTGTTTTTT. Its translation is CASSLEQRGGELFF.

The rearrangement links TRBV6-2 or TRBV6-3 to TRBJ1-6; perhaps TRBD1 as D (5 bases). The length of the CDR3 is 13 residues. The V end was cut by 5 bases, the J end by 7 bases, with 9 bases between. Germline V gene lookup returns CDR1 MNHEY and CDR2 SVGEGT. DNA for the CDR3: TGTGCCAGCAGTGGAACAGGAAATTCACCCCTCCACTTT. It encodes CASSGTGNSPLHF.